The 7 T cell receptor beta chains reported below all come from one sample, sequenced in a study of control samples from healthy donors and cancer patients. The repertoire was sequenced with immunoSEQ multiplex PCR; TCRdb's copy has only in-frame clones and lacks some. The repertoire holds about 95,000 clones, approximately 93% seen once, with nearly 0.95% in the top ten. The sample was blood. Receptors were obtained from a woman in her 30s in good health.

The CDR3 nucleotides read TGTGCCTGGAGTCAGCGAGGGGGTAGCACAGATACGCAGTATTTT. The encoded protein is CAWSQRGGSTDTQYF. The V call is TRBV30, the J call TRBJ2-3, with D possibly matching TRBD1 (6 bases). There are 15 residues in the CDR3. The V end was cut by 2 bases, the J end by 0 bases, with 12 bases between. CDR1 and CDR2 from the germline V gene are GTSNPN and SVGIG (reference sequence). Combining the CDR3 with reference TRBV30 and TRBJ2-3 gives the whole variable domain SQTIHQWPATLVQPVGSPLSLECTVEGTSNPNLYWYRQAAGRGLQLLFYSVGIGQISSEVPQNLSASRPQDRQFILSSKKLLLSDSGFYLCAWSQRGGSTDTQYFGPGTRLTVL.

The gene calls are TRBV7-2 and TRBJ2-4; 7 bases fit TRBD2. The CDR3 spans 17 residues. V gave up 5 bases and J gave up 8 bases; unmatched junction bases: 18. Germline V lookup: CDR1 SGHTA, CDR2 FQGNSA. The CDR3 protein is CASSPRRGEDGWDIQYF. The CDR3 DNA follows: TGTGCCAGCAGCCCCCGCCGGGGGGAGGATGGTTGGGACATTCAGTACTTC.

The chain links TRBV30 to TRBJ2-3; TRBD2 matches at 8 bases. Germline CDR1 reads GTSNPN; CDR2 reads SVGIG (reference sequence). V was pared by 2 bases and J by 9 bases, with 10 bases of the junction left unmatched. There are 14 residues in the CDR3. The CDR3 here is CAWSLGGASKTQYF. The CDR3 DNA reads TGTGCCTGGAGTCTCGGGGGGGCATCGAAAACGCAGTATTTT.

A note on this clone: Within the sample, other DNA sequences also encode this same CDR3. V gene TRBV28 combines with J gene TRBJ1-1; 7 nucleotides align to TRBD1. The J segment lost 4 bases and the V segment lost 8 bases, leaving 4 bases of the junction unmatched. The CDR3 extends over 12 amino acids. Germline V gives CDR1 MDHEN, CDR2 SYDVKM. CDR3 sequence: CASHRGTTEAFF. The CDR3 DNA reads TGTGCCAGCCACAGGGGAACCACTGAAGCTTTCTTT.

V and J are TRBV7-9 and TRBJ1-1, with TRBD1 as a possible D gene (5 bases). Germline V gene lookup returns CDR1 SEHNR and CDR2 FQNEAQ (reference sequence). The CDR3 covers 15 residues. Between the trimmed V and J ends, which lost 5 bases and 6 bases, there was a span of 19 bases. CDR3 bases: TGTGCCAGCAGCGTCACAGGACACGGGAGTTCTGAAGCTTTCTTT. Protein product: CASSVTGHGSSEAFF.

The chain employs TRBV11-3 and TRBJ2-3; 11 positions match TRBD2. V shed 5 bases, J shed 2 bases, and the junction held 6 bases outside the gene matches. Germline V gene data show CDR1 as SGHNT and CDR2 as YENEEA. The CDR3 totals 16 residues. The CDR3 loop reads CASSRNSGRDTDTQYF. DNA of the CDR3: TGTGCCAGCAGCCGAAATAGCGGGAGGGACACAGATACGCAGTATTTT.

The chain couples TRBV19 to TRBJ1-5; D is undetermined. V lost 7 bases and J 1 base, leaving 11 bases between the germline ends. The CDR3 consists of 14 residues. Germline V gives CDR1 LNHDA, CDR2 SQIVND (reference sequence). The CDR3: CASKIGGSNQPQHF. The CDR3, as DNA: TGTGCCAGTAAAATAGGAGGGAGCAATCAGCCCCAGCATTTT.